These 16 T cell receptor beta chains were all obtained from the same sample, sequenced in a study of shared clonotypes between healthy human individuals. Using immunoSEQ multiplex PCR, the repertoire was profiled, and TCRdb retains in-frame clones only, with some absent. The sample yields roughly 490,000 clones, 70% to 80% seen once. Sample: PBMCs. Receptor source: a woman aged 40 to 50 in good health. Some clones in this sample may be carry-over from other donors' samples.

The V gene is TRBV30, the J gene TRBJ1-4; 7 bases are a match to TRBD1. The CDR3 consists of 15 residues. The V and J ends lost 2 bases and 4 bases, in that order; junction bases with no gene match: 7. Germline CDR1 reads GTSNPN; CDR2 reads SVGIG (reference sequence). The CDR3 sequence: CAWSFTGAINEKLFF. For the CDR3, the DNA is TGTGCCTGGAGTTTTACAGGGGCCATTAATGAAAAACTGTTTTTT.

The genes are TRBV12-5 and TRBJ2-1; 10 bases agree with TRBD1. CDR1 and CDR2 (germline): LGHNT, FRNRAP. V was clipped by 0 bases and J by 2 bases; unmatched bases: 4. The CDR3 loop spans 17 amino acids. The CDR3 region is CASGLVMGQGTYNEQFF. The CDR3 coding sequence is TGTGCTAGTGGTTTGGTAATGGGACAGGGGACCTACAATGAGCAGTTCTTC.

V usage is TRBV7-3 and J usage is TRBJ2-3; the match to TRBD2 covers 12 bases. This CDR3 has 16 amino acids. Unmatched junction bases numbered 4, after V lost 5 bases and J lost 1 base. Germline CDR1 reads SGHTA; CDR2 reads FQGTGA. This chain's CDR3 is CASSPTSGGRTDTQYF. CDR3 DNA: TGTGCCAGCAGCCCGACTAGCGGGGGACGCACAGATACGCAGTATTTT.

This clone was detected only a few times. V usage is TRBV5-4 and J usage is TRBJ2-7; D may be TRBD2 (6 bases). The V gene lost 5 bases and the J gene lost 3 bases, with 12 bases spanning the gap. The CDR3 runs 13 residues. CDR1 SGHNT and CDR2 YYREEE come from the germline V gene (reference sequence). CDR3 sequence (DNA): TGTGCCAGCAGAATCGGGGGTAGCTACGAGCAGTACTTC. Its translation: CASRIGGSYEQYF.

CDR3 in DNA: TGTGCCAGCAGCTTAATGGCGGGAGTGCCCAATGAGCAGTTCTTC. Its protein product is CASSLMAGVPNEQFF. The chain couples TRBV7-3 to TRBJ2-1, with 7 nucleotides matching TRBD2. The CDR3 spans 15 residues. With 1 base clipped from V and 6 bases from J, the junction kept 6 bases outside the gene matches. Germline assignment: CDR1 SGHTA and CDR2 FQGTGA.

The chain couples TRBV7-3 to TRBJ2-7; 10 nucleotides match TRBD2. Germline V gene lookup returns CDR1 SGHTA and CDR2 FQGTGA. The CDR3 sequence is 15 residues long. J gave up 5 bases and V 2 bases, and 6 bases lay outside the gene matches. The CDR3 DNA reads TGTGCCAGCAGCTTACCCCTAGCGGGAGCCCACGAGCAGTACTTC. This gives the protein CASSLPLAGAHEQYF.

The gene calls are TRBV5-1 and TRBJ2-3, with D possibly TRBD2 on 6 matching bases. The CDR3 has 16 residues. The germline V gene has CDR1 SGHRS and CDR2 YFSETQ. Trimming took off 1 base at V and 5 bases at J, with 17 bases between the two ends. CDR3 coding DNA: TGCGCCAGCAGCTTGCTGTTTCAGGGAGGAGGAGATACGCAGTATTTT. Translation gives CASSLLFQGGGDTQYF.

The chain joins TRBV5-1 to TRBJ1-1, with D maybe TRBD1 (6 bases). V lost 1 base and J 3 bases, leaving 13 bases between the germline ends. The CDR3 contains 15 residues. Germline values: CDR1 SGHRS, CDR2 YFSETQ. CDR3 sequence: CASSLTGFIYTEAFF. As DNA, the CDR3 is TGCGCCAGCAGCTTGACAGGGTTTATATACACTGAAGCTTTCTTT.

V gene TRBV2 combines with J gene TRBJ1-1; maybe TRBD1 (5 bases). Germline V CDR1 and CDR2: SNHLY, FYNNEI. The CDR3 totals 13 residues. V dropped 8 bases and J dropped 1 base, with 11 bases sitting between them. This chain's CDR3 is CASFPDRNTEAFF. In DNA, the CDR3 is TGTGCCAGCTTCCCAGACAGGAACACTGAAGCTTTCTTT.

This chain uses TRBV5-4 with TRBJ2-1, with 8 nucleotides matching TRBD2. Unmatched junction bases numbered 16, after V lost 7 bases and J lost 7 bases. Germline V CDR1 and CDR2: SGHNT, YYREEE (reference sequence). This CDR3 is built from 16 residues. The CDR3 reads CASSLPGTRGWNEQFF. DNA of the CDR3: TGTGCCAGCTCCCTTCCCGGGACTAGAGGGTGGAATGAGCAGTTCTTC.

This clone was recorded a few times. In the same sample, other DNA sequences code for this CDR3. The chain uses TRBV15 and TRBJ1-3; TRBD1 is a possible D gene (5 bases). V lost 0 bases, J lost 2 bases, and 8 bases lay in between. Germline CDR1 and CDR2: LNHNV and YYDKDF (reference sequence). This CDR3 is 15 amino acids long. The CDR3 is CATSRDQGPGNTIYF. In DNA, the CDR3 is TGTGCCACCAGCAGAGATCAGGGCCCTGGAAACACCATATATTTT. Using reference TRBV15 and TRBJ1-3 for the parts outside the CDR3, the full variable domain is DAMVIQNPRYQVTQFGKPVTLSCSQTLNHNVMYWYQQKSSQAPKLLFHYYDKDFNNEADTPDNFQSRRPNTSFCFLDIRSPGLGDTAMYLCATSRDQGPGNTIYFGEGSWLTVV.

There are a few counts of this clone. DNA for the CDR3: TGTGCCAGCAGCCGTTCGCCCAACGAGCAGTACTTC. It is translated as CASSRSPNEQYF. The rearrangement links TRBV7-2 to TRBJ2-7; D remains ambiguous. V was pared by 5 bases and J by 5 bases, with 10 bases between. The CDR3 totals 12 residues. The V gene's germline CDR1 is SGHTA and CDR2 FQGNSA.

This clone was seen more than once but under ten times. The chain joins TRBV11-2 to TRBJ2-5, with 8 bases lining up with TRBD2. Trimming cost V 5 bases and J 1 base; bases outside gene matches: 6. Germline CDR1 reads SGHAT; CDR2 reads FQNNGV. The CDR3 has 15 residues. CDR3 in amino acids: CASSRGGRTQETQYF. The CDR3 DNA follows: TGTGCCAGCAGCCGGGGGGGGCGGACCCAAGAGACCCAGTACTTC.

The table lists this clone with many counts. The chain is built from TRBV5-5 and TRBJ2-6; D uncertain. There are 17 residues in the CDR3. From germline, CDR1 is SGHKS and CDR2 YYEKEE (reference sequence). Trimming pared 5 bases from V and 2 bases from J, leaving 17 bases between. As DNA, the CDR3 is TGTGCCAGCAGACCGAGGCCGTCGGAAACTGGGGCCAACGTCCTGACTTTC. Its translation is CASRPRPSETGANVLTF. Based on the CDR3 plus reference TRBV5-5 and TRBJ2-6, the full variable domain is DAGVTQSPTHLIKTRGQQVTLRCSPISGHKSVSWYQQVLGQGPQFIFQYYEKEERGRGNFPDRFSARQFPNYSSELNVNALLLGDSALYLCASRPRPSETGANVLTFGAGSRLTVL.

V gene TRBV4-3 combines with J gene TRBJ2-3; 8 positions match TRBD2. The CDR3 extends over 18 amino acids. Germline values: CDR1 LGHNA, CDR2 YSLEER. V lost 1 base and J lost 3; bases outside the gene matches: 12. In DNA form, the CDR3 reads TGCGCCAGCAGCCAAGTGGGGACTAGGGGAGGGGATACAGATACGCAGTATTTT. Amino acids: CASSQVGTRGGDTDTQYF.

The chain uses TRBV2 and TRBJ1-2, with D perhaps TRBD1 (5 bases). Germline values: CDR1 SNHLY, CDR2 FYNNEI. CDR3 size: 14 residues. V was cut by 6 bases and J by 5 bases, with 16 bases left in between. CDR3 protein: CASRVRPGRYGYTF. As DNA, the CDR3 is TGTGCCAGCAGGGTACGGCCAGGGCGGTATGGCTACACCTTC.